These 9 T cell receptor beta chains came from one sample sequenced in a study of T cell changes during pregnancy in multiple sclerosis. Produced via immunoSEQ multiplex PCR; TCRdb's table is partial and in-frame only. The profile covers fewer than 100,000 clones, with about 92% appearing a single time and just over 2.5% taken by the ten largest. Sequencing was performed on peripheral blood, taken after pregnancy. The source of these receptors is a female donor in good health, enrolled as a control in a pregnancy study.

CDR3 amino acids: CASSTSHTDTQYF. CDR3 DNA sequence: TGTGCCAGCAGTACGTCACACACAGATACGCAGTATTTT. The rearrangement uses TRBV2 and TRBJ2-3, with D hard to call. CDR3 size: 13 residues. V was trimmed by 5 bases and J by 2 bases, leaving 8 bases between them. CDR1 and CDR2 (germline): SNHLY, FYNNEI.

This chain links TRBV27 with TRBJ2-4, with 11 bases identical to TRBD1. V lost 7 bases to trimming and J lost 7 bases; unmatched junction nucleotides: 3. The germline CDR1 and CDR2 sequences are MNHEY and SMNVEV (reference sequence). The length of the CDR3 is 13 residues. The CDR3 DNA sequence: TGTGCCAGCATGGGACAGGGGGGGAACATTCAGTACTTC. Translation gives CASMGQGGNIQYF.

The V call is TRBV29-1, the J call TRBJ2-4; the D gene is possibly TRBD2 (5 bases). This CDR3 has 13 amino acids. CDR1 and CDR2 (germline): SQVTM, ANQGSEA. V lost 7 bases, J lost 6 bases, and 16 bases lay in between. For the CDR3, the DNA is TGCAGCGGGGCTCACTCTGGAGGAAACATTCAGTACTTC. It is translated as CSGAHSGGNIQYF.

This chain uses TRBV9 with TRBJ1-3; the D is unclear. This CDR3 is built from 15 residues. Trimming pared 0 bases from V and 1 base from J, leaving 8 bases between. Germline V lookup: CDR1 SGDLS, CDR2 YYNGEE. CDR3 amino acids: CASSVDGRSGNTIYF. As DNA, the CDR3 is TGTGCCAGCAGCGTAGACGGCAGGTCTGGAAACACCATATATTTT.

V is TRBV7-2 and J is TRBJ2-7; 8 bases match TRBD2. Trimming took 4 bases from V and 0 from J; bases not matched to a gene: 14. The germline CDR1 and CDR2 sequences are SGHTA and FQGNSA. This CDR3 has 18 amino acids. The chain's CDR3 is CASSSQPGLSGVSYEQYF. In DNA, the CDR3 is TGTGCCAGCAGCTCTCAACCGGGGCTTAGCGGGGTCTCCTACGAGCAGTACTTC.

The genes are TRBV4-1 and TRBJ2-3, with D uncertain. The germline V gene has CDR1 MGHRA and CDR2 YSYEKL. CDR3 length: 14 residues. Trimming cost V 3 bases and J 4 bases, with 11 bases left between them. The CDR3 region has the DNA TGCGCCAGCAGCCACGAACGGGTCGCAGATACGCAGTATTTT. Protein sequence: CASSHERVADTQYF.

Comment on this clone: The sample contains more than one DNA sequence encoding this CDR3. This chain links TRBV7-9 with TRBJ1-1; D is perhaps TRBD1 (5 bases). This CDR3 is 14 amino acids long. V was cut by 5 bases and J by 0 bases, with 10 bases left in between. Germline values: CDR1 SEHNR, CDR2 FQNEAQ (reference sequence). This CDR3 reads CASSRQGMNTEAFF. CDR3 DNA: TGTGCCAGCAGCCGTCAGGGAATGAACACTGAAGCTTTCTTT.

The genes are TRBV18 and TRBJ1-3, with TRBD1 as a possible D gene (6 bases). Germline CDR1 reads KGHSH; CDR2 reads LQKENI. The V and J ends lost 1 base and 6 bases respectively, with 19 bases between them. The CDR3 is 17 residues long. CDR3 amino acids: CASSPLTQGTYPNTIYF. CDR3 nucleotide sequence: TGTGCCAGCTCACCACTAACACAGGGCACCTACCCAAACACCATATATTTT. The full variable domain, its missing parts supplied by reference TRBV18 and TRBJ1-3, is NAGVMQNPRHLVRRRGQEARLRCSPMKGHSHVYWYRQLPEEGLKFMVYLQKENIIDESGMPKERFSAEFPKEGPSILRIQQVVRGDSAAYFCASSPLTQGTYPNTIYFGEGSWLTVV.

The chain combines TRBV9 with TRBJ2-7; no clear D. Germline values: CDR1 SGDLS, CDR2 YYNGEE. V was cut by 4 bases and J by 7 bases, with 15 bases left in between. The CDR3 totals 13 residues. DNA for the CDR3: TGTGCCAGCAGCCTACTGGTCGGTTCAGAGCAGTACTTC. Translation: CASSLLVGSEQYF.